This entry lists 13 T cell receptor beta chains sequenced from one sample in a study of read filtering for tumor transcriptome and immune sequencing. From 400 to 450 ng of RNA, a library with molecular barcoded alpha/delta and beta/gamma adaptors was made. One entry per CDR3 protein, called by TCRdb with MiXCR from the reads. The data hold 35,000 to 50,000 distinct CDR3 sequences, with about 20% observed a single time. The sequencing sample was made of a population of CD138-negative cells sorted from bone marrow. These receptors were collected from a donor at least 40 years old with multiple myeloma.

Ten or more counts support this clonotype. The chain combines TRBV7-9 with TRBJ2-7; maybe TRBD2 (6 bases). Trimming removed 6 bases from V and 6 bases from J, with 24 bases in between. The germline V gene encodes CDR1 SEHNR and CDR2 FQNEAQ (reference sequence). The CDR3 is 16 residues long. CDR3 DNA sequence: TGTGCCAGCAGATCCCGACCGCTGGGGACTGGAGTCGAGCAGTACTTC. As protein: CASRSRPLGTGVEQYF.

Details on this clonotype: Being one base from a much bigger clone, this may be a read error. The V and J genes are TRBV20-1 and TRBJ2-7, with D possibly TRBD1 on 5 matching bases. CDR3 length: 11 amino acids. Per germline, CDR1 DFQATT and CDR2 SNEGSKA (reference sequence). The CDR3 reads CGARRGYEQYF. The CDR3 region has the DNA TGCGGTGCTAGAAGGGGCTACGAGCAGTACTTC.

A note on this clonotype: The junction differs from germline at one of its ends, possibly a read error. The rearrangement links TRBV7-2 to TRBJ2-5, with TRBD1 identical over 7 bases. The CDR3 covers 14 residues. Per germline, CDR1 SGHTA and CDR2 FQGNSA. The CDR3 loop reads CASSLDRGPEAQYF. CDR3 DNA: TGTGCCAGCAGCTTAGACAGGGGCCCAGAGGCCCAGTACTTC.

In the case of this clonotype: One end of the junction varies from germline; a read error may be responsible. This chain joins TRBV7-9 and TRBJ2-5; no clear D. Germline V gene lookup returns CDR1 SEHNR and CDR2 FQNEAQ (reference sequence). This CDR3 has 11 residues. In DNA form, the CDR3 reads TGTGTCAGCAGCTTACAGGAGACCCAGTACTTC. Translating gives CVSSLQETQYF.

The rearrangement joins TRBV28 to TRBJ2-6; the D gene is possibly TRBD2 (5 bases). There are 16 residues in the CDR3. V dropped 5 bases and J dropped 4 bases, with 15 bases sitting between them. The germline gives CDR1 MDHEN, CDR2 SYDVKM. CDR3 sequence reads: CASSASGGAGANVLTF. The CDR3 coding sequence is TGTGCCAGCAGTGCCTCAGGAGGCGCAGGGGCCAACGTCCTGACTTTC.

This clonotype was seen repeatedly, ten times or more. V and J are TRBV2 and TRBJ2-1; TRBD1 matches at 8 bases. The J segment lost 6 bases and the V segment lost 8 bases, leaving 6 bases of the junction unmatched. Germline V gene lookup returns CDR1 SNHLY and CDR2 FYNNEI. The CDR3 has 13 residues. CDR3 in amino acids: CASEKQGGNEQFF. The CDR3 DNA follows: TGTGCCAGCGAAAAACAGGGGGGCAATGAGCAGTTCTTC.

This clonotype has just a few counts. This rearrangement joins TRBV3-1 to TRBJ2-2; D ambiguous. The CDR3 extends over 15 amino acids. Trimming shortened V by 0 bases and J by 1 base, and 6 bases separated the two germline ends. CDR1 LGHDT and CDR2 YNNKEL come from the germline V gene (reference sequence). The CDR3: CASSQDYRNTGELFF. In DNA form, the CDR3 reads TGTGCCAGCAGCCAAGACTACCGGAACACCGGGGAGCTGTTTTTT.

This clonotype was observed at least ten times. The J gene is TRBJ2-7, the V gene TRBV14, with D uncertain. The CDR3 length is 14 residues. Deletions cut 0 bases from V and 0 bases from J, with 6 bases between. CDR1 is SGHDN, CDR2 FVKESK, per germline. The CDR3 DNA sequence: TGTGCCAGCAGCCAAGATCCGACCTCCTACGAGCAGTACTTC. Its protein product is CASSQDPTSYEQYF.

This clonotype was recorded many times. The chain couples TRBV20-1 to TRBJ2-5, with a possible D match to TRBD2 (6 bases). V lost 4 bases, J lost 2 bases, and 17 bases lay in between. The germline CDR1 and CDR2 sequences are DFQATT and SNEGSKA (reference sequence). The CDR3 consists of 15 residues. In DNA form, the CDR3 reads TGCAGTGCTATCAGGAGGTTAGCGGATCAAGAGACCCAGTACTTC. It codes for CSAIRRLADQETQYF.

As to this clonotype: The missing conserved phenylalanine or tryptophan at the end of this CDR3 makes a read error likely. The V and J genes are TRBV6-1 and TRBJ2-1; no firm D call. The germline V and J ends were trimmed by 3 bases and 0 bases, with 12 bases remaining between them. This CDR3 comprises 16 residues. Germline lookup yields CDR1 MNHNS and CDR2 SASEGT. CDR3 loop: CASSEGRMSSYNEQFL. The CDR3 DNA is TGTGCCAGCAGTGAGGGTCGGATGAGCTCCTACAATGAGCAGTTCCTC.

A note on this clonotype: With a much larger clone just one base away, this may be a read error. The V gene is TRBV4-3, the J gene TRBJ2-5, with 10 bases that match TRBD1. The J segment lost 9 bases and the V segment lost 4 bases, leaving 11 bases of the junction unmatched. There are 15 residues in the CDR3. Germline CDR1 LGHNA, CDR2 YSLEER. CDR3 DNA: TGCGCCAGCAGCCCCCGGGACAGGGGTGAAGTTGCCCAGTACTTC. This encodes CASSPRDRGEVAQYF.

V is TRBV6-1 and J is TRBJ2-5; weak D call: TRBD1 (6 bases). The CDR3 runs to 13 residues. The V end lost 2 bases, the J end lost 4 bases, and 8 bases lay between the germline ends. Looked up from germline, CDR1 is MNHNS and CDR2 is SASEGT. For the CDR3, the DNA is TGTGCCAGCAGTGAATCCAGGGGAGAGACCCAGTACTTC. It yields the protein CASSESRGETQYF.

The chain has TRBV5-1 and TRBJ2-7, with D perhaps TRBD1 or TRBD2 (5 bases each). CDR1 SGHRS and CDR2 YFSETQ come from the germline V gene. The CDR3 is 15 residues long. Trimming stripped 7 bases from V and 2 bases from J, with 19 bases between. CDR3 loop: CASSSYRGRAYEQYF. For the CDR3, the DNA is TGCGCCAGCTCTTCTTACCGGGGCCGCGCCTACGAGCAGTACTTC.